What follows describes a single T cell receptor (beta chain). Its target is not known. CDR1 is DFQATT and CDR2 is SNEGSKA in the germline V gene (reference sequence). V lost 5 bases to trimming and J lost 8 bases, with 9 bases between them. This CDR3 is built from 11 residues. This sample is drawn from a study of T cell repertoires in cytomegalovirus infection. Each CDR3 protein is one row after TCRdb ran MiXCR on the reads. The profile shows under 300,000 distinct CDR3 sequences, roughly a fifth of them singletons. This receptor was taken from a human donor in good health (CMV status not recorded). Some clones in this sample may be carry-over from other donors' samples. The chain recombines TRBV20-1 with TRBJ1-4; D call uncertain. Sample: cultured PBMCs, taken from culture after CMV antigen stimulation. The CDR3 nucleotides are TGCAGTGCTCCCCTTGGAGAAAAACTGTTTTTT. This gives the protein CSAPLGEKLFF.